The 28 T cell receptor beta chains presented below share a single source sample, sequenced in a study of CD8 T cells in Susac syndrome. The authors reverse transcribed roughly 0.5 to 1 ug RNA with random hexamers. TCRdb passed the immunoSEQ multiplex PCR reads through MiXCR, listing each CDR3 protein once. The table includes about 150,000 distinct CDR3 sequences, approximately 93% detected once. The sample was CD8+ T cells from PBMCs. These TCRs come from a human donor with multiple sclerosis.

As DNA, the CDR3 is TGCAGTGCTAGAGTTAGGGCGTCCTACGAGCAGTACTTC. It encodes CSARVRASYEQYF. This chain links TRBV20-1 with TRBJ2-7; no clear D. Germline V gene lookup returns CDR1 DFQATT and CDR2 SNEGSKA (reference sequence). Trimming stripped 1 base from V and 1 base from J, with 8 bases between. The CDR3 consists of 13 residues.

The gene calls are TRBV7-9 and TRBJ2-1, with TRBD1 matching 12 bases. CDR1 and CDR2 (germline): SEHNR, FQNEAQ (reference sequence). V shed 1 base, J shed 9 bases, and the junction held 7 bases outside the gene matches. The CDR3 is made up of 16 amino acids. CDR3 nucleotides: TGTGCCAGCAGCTTAGGGGGACAGGGGGCGAACAGTGAGCAGTTCTTC. Its protein product is CASSLGGQGANSEQFF.

V usage is TRBV6-5 and J usage is TRBJ2-4; 9 nucleotides line up with TRBD1. This CDR3 spans 13 amino acids. V was clipped by 2 bases and J by 7 bases; unmatched bases: 0. Germline CDR1 and CDR2: MNHEY and SVGAGI. CDR3 DNA sequence: TGTGCCAGCAGTTACGGGACAGGGAACATTCAGTACTTC. Amino acid sequence: CASSYGTGNIQYF.

The genes are TRBV27 and TRBJ1-1, with 8 nucleotides matching TRBD1. The CDR3 extends over 14 amino acids. With V trimmed by 3 bases and J by 4 bases, 4 bases remained unmatched. CDR1 and CDR2 from the germline V gene are MNHEY and SMNVEV (reference sequence). The CDR3 DNA is TGTGCCAGCAGTTTCCAGGGGGCGGGCACTGAAGCTTTCTTT. Encoded protein: CASSFQGAGTEAFF.

This clonotype was counted a single time. The V and J genes are TRBV9 and TRBJ2-3, with D possibly TRBD2 on 6 matching bases. Germline V gene lookup returns CDR1 SGDLS and CDR2 YYNGEE. The CDR3 covers 15 residues. V was pared by 0 bases and J by 2 bases, with 10 bases between. CDR3 in amino acids: CASSVGGTFTDTQYF. CDR3 sequence (DNA): TGTGCCAGCAGCGTAGGAGGGACTTTCACAGATACGCAGTATTTT.

The chain has TRBV27 and TRBJ1-2, with D possibly matching TRBD1 (5 bases). The ends were cut back, 2 bases at V and 8 bases at J, with 12 bases in the middle. Germline assignment: CDR1 MNHEY and CDR2 SMNVEV (reference sequence). This CDR3 is built from 13 residues. The CDR3 loop reads CASSLGAGRGYTF. The CDR3 region has the DNA TGTGCCAGCAGTTTAGGGGCGGGTCGAGGCTACACCTTC.

CDR3 protein: CASSEDRVLSPLHF. The CDR3 nucleotides read TGTGCCAGCAGTGAAGACAGGGTGCTTTCACCCCTCCACTTT. The rearrangement links TRBV6-1 to TRBJ1-6; the D gene is possibly TRBD1 (6 bases). The CDR3 has 14 amino acids. V was cut by 1 base and J by 9 bases, with 10 bases left in between. Germline values: CDR1 MNHNS, CDR2 SASEGT.

The gene calls are TRBV6-5 and TRBJ2-3, with unresolved D. Per germline, CDR1 MNHEY and CDR2 SVGAGI. Trimming stripped 2 bases from V and 4 bases from J, with 4 bases between. The CDR3 is 12 amino acids. CDR3 amino acids: CASSYGPDTQYF. The CDR3 nucleotides read TGTGCCAGCAGTTACGGCCCAGATACGCAGTATTTT.

This chain links TRBV30 with TRBJ2-1, with 8 bases that match TRBD2. V shed 3 bases, J shed 9 bases, and the junction held 10 bases outside the gene matches. Germline assignment: CDR1 GTSNPN and CDR2 SVGIG (reference sequence). This CDR3 contains 14 residues. This chain's CDR3 is CAWSRGGLVGEQFF. The CDR3 region has the DNA TGTGCCTGGAGCCGGGGGGGCCTCGTCGGTGAGCAGTTCTTC.

This clonotype was detected once. One junction end disagrees with the germline gene, perhaps due to a read error. The rearrangement links TRBV20-1 to TRBJ1-2, with D perhaps matching TRBD1 (5 bases). The CDR3 consists of 12 residues. Germline CDR1 DFQATT, CDR2 SNEGSKA (reference sequence). The DNA for the CDR3 is TGCAGTGCCAGAGGGGATTCCTATGGCTACACCTTC. It specifies CSARGDSYGYTF.

Only one count was recorded for this clonotype. The chain carries TRBV15 and TRBJ1-2; the D is unclear. The ends were cut back, 0 bases at V and 7 bases at J, with 18 bases in the middle. The CDR3 is 16 amino acids. Germline assignment: CDR1 LNHNV and CDR2 YYDKDF (reference sequence). CDR3 bases: TGTGCCACCAGCAGAGATCCCGGGGAAGGTAGTCCTGGCTACACCTTC. Residues: CATSRDPGEGSPGYTF.

Remarks on this clonotype: An end of the junction differs from the germline gene, which may be a read error. The rearrangement links TRBV20-1 to TRBJ2-5; 8 bases map to TRBD1. CDR1 is DFQATT, CDR2 SNEGSKA, per germline (reference sequence). This CDR3 is 13 amino acids long. DNA for the CDR3: TGCAGTGCTCGAGACAGGGGTTCGGAGACCCAGTACTTC. It codes for CSARDRGSETQYF.

This rearrangement joins TRBV14 to TRBJ1-6; no clear D gene. The V end was cut by 1 base, the J end by 7 bases, with 8 bases between. From germline, CDR1 is SGHDN and CDR2 FVKESK. This CDR3 is built from 14 residues. The CDR3 loop is CASSQGVGNSPLHF. The DNA for the CDR3 is TGTGCCAGCAGCCAAGGGGTTGGGAATTCACCCCTCCACTTT.

V gene TRBV7-9 combines with J gene TRBJ2-1; D is ambiguous. Germline V lookup: CDR1 SEHNR, CDR2 FQNEAQ (reference sequence). The CDR3 spans 15 residues. Trimming left V 1 base short and J 6 bases short, with 13 bases between. In nucleotides, the CDR3 is TGTGCCAGCAGCTTAGTCGGGTCCTTGACCAATGAGCAGTTCTTC. This gives the protein CASSLVGSLTNEQFF.

The chain carries TRBV3-1 and TRBJ2-7; 9 nucleotides match TRBD1. The V and J ends lost 3 bases and 3 bases, in that order; junction bases with no gene match: 6. In germline, CDR1 is LGHDT, CDR2 YNNKEL (reference sequence). The CDR3 runs to 15 residues. DNA for the CDR3: TGTGCCAGCAGCCACCCGACAGGGGGGGTCTACGAGCAGTACTTC. It is translated as CASSHPTGGVYEQYF.

The V call is TRBV29-1, the J call TRBJ2-7, with TRBD1 matching 8 bases. The CDR3 is 13 residues long. The junction had 10 bases not matched to a gene; V was cut back by 7 bases and J by 5 bases. Germline CDR1 SQVTM, CDR2 ANQGSEA. As DNA, the CDR3 is TGCAGCGCCTTGGACAGGGCAAGCGACGAGCAGTACTTC. Translated: CSALDRASDEQYF.

In its sample, this clonotype was seen once. V gene TRBV19 combines with J gene TRBJ2-7; 8 bases agree with TRBD1. The trim removed 5 bases at V and 5 bases at J, leaving 8 bases unmatched. Looked up from germline, CDR1 is LNHDA and CDR2 is SQIVND (reference sequence). The CDR3 is 14 amino acids. The CDR3 nucleotides read TGTGCCAGTAGTCCCTCCGACAGGGGCCACGAGCAGTACTTC. This sequence encodes CASSPSDRGHEQYF.

This rearrangement joins TRBV27 to TRBJ1-6; D may be TRBD1 (5 bases). V was shortened by 5 bases and J by 10 bases, with 9 bases between the two germline ends. The germline V gene encodes CDR1 MNHEY and CDR2 SMNVEV (reference sequence). The CDR3 runs 12 residues. The CDR3 region has the DNA TGTGCCAGCAGTACAGGAAGATCACCCCTCCACTTT. This sequence encodes CASSTGRSPLHF.

The V call is TRBV20-1, the J call TRBJ2-6, with 11 nucleotides matching TRBD2. CDR3 length: 17 residues. Germline V gene data show CDR1 as DFQATT and CDR2 as SNEGSKA (reference sequence). J gave up 3 bases and V 2 bases, and 6 bases lay outside the gene matches. The CDR3 region has the DNA TGCAGTGCTAGAAGGCTAGCGGGGGGAGTTGGGGCCAACGTCCTGACTTTC. Its translation: CSARRLAGGVGANVLTF.

This clonotype has only one observation. The chain joins TRBV15 to TRBJ2-2; TRBD1 matches at 10 bases. CDR1 is LNHNV and CDR2 is YYDKDF in the germline V gene (reference sequence). There are 15 residues in the CDR3. V gave up 5 bases and J gave up 6 bases; unmatched junction bases: 6. CDR3 nucleotides: TGTGCCACCAGCTCCGGGACAGGGGAAGCCGGGGAGCTGTTTTTT. Residues: CATSSGTGEAGELFF.

Here the CDR3 DNA reads TGCAGCGTTTACAGGGGGAACACTGAAGCTTTCTTT. This gives the protein CSVYRGNTEAFF. The chain has TRBV29-1 and TRBJ1-1, with 7 bases identical to TRBD1. Germline V gives CDR1 SQVTM, CDR2 ANQGSEA. The CDR3 is made up of 12 amino acids. With V trimmed by 5 bases and J by 1 base, 1 base remained unmatched.

This chain links TRBV2 with TRBJ2-5; D gene ambiguous. Germline V gene data show CDR1 as SNHLY and CDR2 as FYNNEI. CDR3 length: 14 amino acids. Trimming removed 1 base at V and 2 bases at J, with 8 bases between. The CDR3 DNA sequence: TGTGCCAGCAGTGAAGTTCTCCTACAAGAGACCCAGTACTTC. It encodes CASSEVLLQETQYF.

The CDR3 is CATSTPGLARRDEQFF. The CDR3 DNA reads as TGTGCCACCAGCACCCCGGGACTAGCAAGGAGGGATGAGCAGTTCTTC. V gene TRBV15 combines with J gene TRBJ2-1; 9 bases are a match to TRBD2. CDR3 length: 16 residues. CDR1 and CDR2 (germline): LNHNV, YYDKDF (reference sequence). V dropped 4 bases and J dropped 8; count of bases not matched to a gene: 12. Supplemented by reference TRBV15 and TRBJ2-1, the full variable domain reads DAMVIQNPRYQVTQFGKPVTLSCSQTLNHNVMYWYQQKSSQAPKLLFHYYDKDFNNEADTPDNFQSRRPNTSFCFLDIRSPGLGDTAMYLCATSTPGLARRDEQFFGPGTRLTVL.

This clonotype was detected only once. This chain links TRBV9 with TRBJ2-2; unclear D gene. The CDR3 totals 13 residues. Germline values: CDR1 SGDLS, CDR2 YYNGEE. Trimming took off 0 bases at V and 6 bases at J, with 6 bases between the two ends. CDR3 protein: CASSVVVAGELFF. Here the CDR3 DNA reads TGTGCCAGCAGCGTAGTGGTGGCCGGGGAGCTGTTTTTT.

The rearrangement links TRBV4-2 to TRBJ1-2; 9 bases are a match to TRBD1. This CDR3 spans 14 amino acids. Germline assignment: CDR1 LGHNA and CDR2 YNFKEQ. The V segment lost 4 bases and the J segment 8 bases; nucleotides outside the gene matches: 8. CDR3 in DNA: TGTGCCAGCAGCCTAGAACAGGGGGCGCGGGGCTACACCTTC. Translation: CASSLEQGARGYTF.

This sequence joins TRBV24-1 and TRBJ2-2; 7 nucleotides match TRBD1. This CDR3 spans 17 amino acids. CDR1 KGHDR and CDR2 SFDVKD come from the germline V gene. J was trimmed by 1 base and V by 4 bases; bases with no gene match: 8. The CDR3 nucleotides read TGTGCCACCAGTGAACCCCGGGACAGCCAGAACACCGGGGAGCTGTTTTTT. Translating it yields CATSEPRDSQNTGELFF.

The V call is TRBV7-9, the J call TRBJ2-1, with 11 positions matching TRBD1. The length of the CDR3 is 15 residues. The germline V gene has CDR1 SEHNR and CDR2 FQNEAQ (reference sequence). V was clipped by 5 bases and J by 6 bases; unmatched bases: 6. CDR3 loop: CASSDEDRGLNEQFF. In DNA form, the CDR3 reads TGTGCCAGCAGCGACGAGGACAGGGGGCTCAATGAGCAGTTCTTC.

This chain connects TRBV4-1 to TRBJ2-1, with a possible D match to TRBD1 (5 bases). The CDR3 has 12 residues. Germline V gene lookup returns CDR1 MGHRA and CDR2 YSYEKL. V shed 6 bases and J shed 7 bases, with 10 bases lying between them. The CDR3 spells CASSAGRNEQFF. In DNA form, the CDR3 reads TGCGCCAGCAGTGCAGGGCGGAATGAGCAGTTCTTC.